This T cell receptor (beta chain) derives from a study of blood T cell repertoires in COVID-19 (dated by TCRdb to 2018 to 2020). About the study as a whole: The collaborator samples originated in the United States, Italy and Spain and spanned the acute and convalescent phases of COVID-19. Subjects who had been exposed to COVID-19, were actively infected with it, or had recovered from it provided the deeply sampled blood TCRbeta repertoires that made up the dataset. The material from the prospective study consisted of cDNA or gDNA derived from T cells, B-cell-depleted T cells, or PBMCs. Where available, HLA class I and class II types were obtained from metadata supplied by the sample provider rather than from assay-based typing. The repertoires were released in a freely available public database intended as a resource for research on the immune response to SARS-CoV-2. The samples were drawn from two sources: the first 160 participants of the ongoing ImmuneRACE study, and 950 to 1,500 subjects contributed by 6 global collaborators. The sample metadata nearly always contained a de-identified subject ID, COVID-19 status, age in years and sex. What the research found in general, with its limitations: The amount of clinical and demographic metadata varied by source and participant and was provided uncurated.

V is shortened by 7 bases, J by 8 bases, and the region joining them spans 17 bases. Based on the germline V gene, the CDR1 and CDR2 sequences are MDHEN and SYDVKM. The CDR3 holds 13 amino acids from the cysteine to the phenylalanine. The retained sequence is limited to the CDR3, 39 bases, with the frame set at the first base. On this clone itself: It lacks a known antigen. Base qualities are not provided; no much larger clone lies one nucleotide away.

TCRbeta CDR3 regions were amplified from genomic DNA by means of the immunoSEQ Assay, a bias-controlled multiplex PCR. Per the authors' processing: Nucleated cell counts per sample were estimated from amplification of reference gene primers within the assay. Sequence reads were collapsed and filtered to measure the absolute abundance of every unique TCRbeta CDR3 rearrangement. For each sample, productive Simpson clonality was calculated by taking the square root of Simpson's diversity index across productive rearrangements. Here the immuneACCESS table is served through TCRdb, limited to in-frame sequences with V and J called. Missing clones are a known gap in these copies; in checked studies unresolved V genes cover under half, and the rest lacks a known reason. V, J and clone size are taken as reported in that table, and D and trimming were inferred from the DNA itself. Counted in this sample were about 260,000 clones; approximately 85% of them appeared once. The top ten hold about an eighth of the sample.

Collaborating institutions collected whole blood in K2EDTA tubes following their own protocols. Collaborator samples were shipped for TCRbeta analysis as frozen whole blood, isolated PBMCs, or DNA extracted from either sample type. The clonotype originates from a human donor in a cohort sampled during active COVID-19. The V and J segments used are TRBV28 and TRBJ1-2; the D gene assignment is ambiguous. Sequencing was carried out using peripheral blood. The encoded CDR3 is CASKESSRKGYTF. The sequenced DNA: TGTGCCAGCAAGGAGAGTAGTAGGAAGGGCTACACCTTC.